These 8 T cell receptor beta chains were all obtained from the same sample, sequenced in a study of OX40 agonist ivuxolimab in advanced cancers. Here immunoSEQ multiplex PCR was the method, and the copy in TCRdb shows in-frame clones only, minus some. The sample has about 69,000 clones, 60% to 85% seen once; the top ten hold under 3%. Specimen: CD4+ or CD8+ T cells sorted from blood, collected in a trial of the OX40 agonist ivuxolimab. The receptors were sampled from an adult with an advanced solid tumor such as melanoma, head and neck, liver or kidney cancer.

The genes are TRBV21-1 and TRBJ2-4; the D call of TRBD2 is as the table states it, not checked on the DNA. TRBV21-1 is annotated as a pseudogene. This CDR3 is built from 15 residues. Here the CDR3 reads CASSKVAGVEDIQYF. The CDR3, as DNA: TGTGCCAGCAGCAAAGTAGCGGGAGTGGAAGACATTCAGTACTTC.

This chain links TRBV5-1 with TRBJ2-7; TRBD2 is a possible D gene (7 bases). The CDR3 sequence is 13 residues long. Trimming took off 0 bases at V and 5 bases at J, with 9 bases between the two ends. Germline loops: CDR1 SGHRS, CDR2 YFSETQ. CDR3: CASSLVGGHEQYF. The CDR3 DNA sequence: TGCGCCAGCAGCTTGGTCGGGGGGCACGAGCAGTACTTC.

This chain uses TRBV7-8 with TRBJ2-1; 10 bases are a match to TRBD2. The CDR3 is made up of 17 amino acids. CDR1 is SGHVS and CDR2 is FQNEAQ in the germline V gene. V lost 3 bases and J lost 7; bases outside the gene matches: 12. CDR3 DNA sequence: TGTGCCAGCAGCTTCCTCCGAAAGGGACTAGCGTGGAATGAGCAGTTCTTC. Residues: CASSFLRKGLAWNEQFF.

The chain employs TRBV15 and TRBJ2-5; tentatively, D is TRBD1 (5 bases). CDR1 is LNHNV, CDR2 YYDKDF, per germline (reference sequence). Trimming stripped 1 base from V and 4 bases from J, with 13 bases between. This CDR3 region has 15 residues. CDR3 in DNA: TGTGCCACCAGCAGAGCCCGTAGGGGCCGAGAGACCCAGTACTTC. Residues: CATSRARRGRETQYF.

As to this clone: In the same sample, other DNA sequences code for this CDR3. This chain connects TRBV28 to TRBJ2-3; D call uncertain. Germline lookup yields CDR1 MDHEN and CDR2 SYDVKM. The CDR3 has 12 amino acids. V shed 3 bases and J shed 1 base, with 2 bases lying between them. The CDR3 bases are TGTGCCAGCAGTTTGCGCACAGATACGCAGTATTTT. Protein sequence: CASSLRTDTQYF.

The chain couples TRBV19 to TRBJ1-1; D unresolved. The CDR3 consists of 14 residues. From germline, CDR1 is LNHDA and CDR2 SQIVND (reference sequence). V was pared by 5 bases and J by 3 bases, with 13 bases between. CDR3 protein: CASSLGQRDTEAFF. The CDR3 bases are TGTGCCAGTAGTTTGGGCCAGAGGGACACTGAAGCTTTCTTT.

V is TRBV20-1 and J is TRBJ2-2; D is ambiguous. This CDR3 comprises 11 residues. Trimming stripped 3 bases from V and 5 bases from J, with 4 bases between. Germline V gene lookup returns CDR1 DFQATT and CDR2 SNEGSKA (reference sequence). The CDR3 region is CSASGTGELFF. CDR3 sequence (DNA): TGCAGTGCTAGCGGGACCGGGGAGCTGTTTTTT.

V is TRBV5-4 and J is TRBJ2-2, with a tentative D call TRBD1 (5 bases). In germline, CDR1 is SGHNT, CDR2 YYREEE (reference sequence). V dropped 0 bases and J dropped 5 bases, with 14 bases sitting between them. This CDR3 spans 16 amino acids. The CDR3 nucleotides read TGTGCCAGCAGCTTGGAGGCGGCAGGGCTTACCGGGGAGCTGTTTTTT. Residues: CASSLEAAGLTGELFF. The variable domain in full, completed from reference TRBV5-4 and TRBJ2-2, reads ETGVTQSPTHLIKTRGQQVTLRCSSQSGHNTVSWYQQALGQGPQFIFQYYREEENGRGNFPPRFSGLQFPNYSSELNVNALELDDSALYLCASSLEAAGLTGELFFGEGSRLTVL.